The entry below describes one T cell receptor (beta chain). Antigen unknown. The data belong to a study of cytomegalovirus exposure and HLA in healthy donors. Findings and limits, study-wide: CMV serostatus was the sole immune exposure information available.

The PCR ran on 60 Vbeta and 13 Jbeta primers. Authors' processing steps: In a later analysis, of 80 million to 90 million unique beta chains, roughly 9.9 million appeared in at least two donors. The assay was immunoSEQ multiplex PCR, and TCRdb's table has in-frame clones only and misses some. The V and J calls and clone size were taken over from that table, and D and trimming were inferred from the DNA. This sample has about 78,000 clones, with under 90% found just once. All donors participated as healthy donors of bone marrow. Each donor was nominally healthy when sampled (though unrecorded immune exposures were likely). V was pared by 6 bases and J by 4 bases, with 16 bases between. The germline V gene has CDR1 KGHSH and CDR2 LQKENI. CDR3 size: 15 residues.

The clonotype comes from a man aged 50 or older in good health and CMV-seropositive. The gene calls are TRBV18 and TRBJ1-3, with a possible D match to TRBD1 (5 bases). Sequenced sample: PBMCs. CDR3 sequence: CASSPDSRPGNTIYF. CDR3 in DNA: TGTGCCAGCTCGCCTGACAGTCGGCCAGGAAACACCATATATTTT. The full variable domain, in which reference TRBV18 and TRBJ1-3 provide the parts outside the CDR3, is NAGVMQNPRHLVRRRGQEARLRCSPMKGHSHVYWYRQLPEEGLKFMVYLQKENIIDESGMPKERFSAEFPKEGPSILRIQQVVRGDSAAYFCASSPDSRPGNTIYFGEGSWLTVV.